This passage covers 27 T cell receptor beta chains from one sample sequenced in a study of T-cell memory formation after mild COVID-19. In TCRdb, the 5' RACE reads were re-called with MiXCR into one record per CDR3 protein. The data contain under 400,000 distinct CDR3 sequences, over 25% of them singletons. Specimen: PBMCs or a T cell subset sorted from them (not recorded which). These receptors all come from an adult woman who had mild COVID-19 (a few samples of this study predate the infection). Cell type and time point are not known.

V and J are TRBV7-2 and TRBJ2-3, with D unclear. Germline V gene lookup returns CDR1 SGHTA and CDR2 FQGNSA. The CDR3 has 15 amino acids. V was clipped by 2 bases and J by 1 base, with 10 bases between them. CDR3 sequence (DNA): TGTGCCAGCAGCTTAACCTCAGACCGCACAGATACGCAGTATTTT. Protein sequence: CASSLTSDRTDTQYF.

This clonotype was observed a few times. The V gene is TRBV9, the J gene TRBJ1-6, with a weak D call TRBD1 (5 bases). CDR1 is SGDLS, CDR2 YYNGEE, per germline. CDR3 length: 13 amino acids. The germline V and J ends were trimmed by 0 bases and 10 bases, with 8 bases remaining between them. CDR3 residues: CASSVEGRSPLHF. For the CDR3, the DNA is TGTGCCAGCAGCGTAGAGGGGCGATCACCCCTCCACTTT.

V is TRBV15 and J is TRBJ1-3, with D possibly TRBD1 on 6 matching bases. This CDR3 is built from 16 residues. Germline V gene data show CDR1 as LNHNV and CDR2 as YYDKDF (reference sequence). Trimming took off 1 base at V and 4 bases at J, with 14 bases between the two ends. The CDR3 region is CATSRGQAHSGNTIYF. The CDR3 DNA reads as TGTGCCACCAGCAGAGGACAGGCTCATTCAGGAAACACCATATATTTT.

This clonotype was recorded a few times. The chain recombines TRBV5-1 with TRBJ2-7; D is uncertain. V was pared by 2 bases and J by 0 bases, with 12 bases between. CDR1 is SGHRS, CDR2 YFSETQ, per germline. The CDR3 is made up of 15 amino acids. CDR3 coding DNA: TGCGCCAGCAGCTTTCTTCCCGCTCCCTCCTACGAGCAGTACTTC. This translates into CASSFLPAPSYEQYF.

This clonotype has just a few counts. This chain uses TRBV30 with TRBJ1-5, with 7 bases matching TRBD1. With 0 bases clipped from V and 5 bases from J, the junction kept 1 base outside the gene matches. This CDR3 has 13 amino acids. Per the germline V gene, CDR1 is GTSNPN and CDR2 is SVGIG (reference sequence). This chain's CDR3 is CAWSVQGDQPQHF. Written as DNA, the CDR3 is TGTGCCTGGAGTGTTCAGGGGGATCAGCCCCAGCATTTT.

This clonotype has only a few counts. The chain carries TRBV7-9 and TRBJ2-2, with unresolved D. Trimming took 7 bases from V and 6 from J, leaving 12 bases between them. CDR1 and CDR2 from the germline V gene are SEHNR and FQNEAQ (reference sequence). CDR3 length: 13 residues. The CDR3: CASIPSLAGELFF. Here the CDR3 DNA reads TGTGCCAGCATCCCTTCTCTGGCCGGGGAGCTGTTTTTT.

This clonotype has only a few counts. The chain links TRBV24-1 to TRBJ2-2; D may be TRBD2 (5 bases). CDR1 and CDR2 from the germline V gene are KGHDR and SFDVKD. Between the trimmed V and J ends, which lost 3 bases and 5 bases, there was a span of 9 bases. The CDR3 has 14 residues. CDR3 DNA sequence: TGTGCCACCAGTGATAGCGGATGGACCGGGGAGCTGTTTTTT. This gives the protein CATSDSGWTGELFF.

The table lists this clonotype with a few counts. The chain has TRBV27 and TRBJ2-3, with 7 bases aligning to TRBD1. The CDR3 contains 13 residues. The trim removed 10 bases at V and 5 bases at J, leaving 9 bases unmatched. Germline assignment: CDR1 MNHEY and CDR2 SMNVEV (reference sequence). The CDR3 DNA is TGTGCCACCCAGCGACAGGGTCAAGATACGCAGTATTTT. This codes for CATQRQGQDTQYF.

The chain employs TRBV27 and TRBJ2-6; the match to TRBD1 covers 9 bases. Germline values: CDR1 MNHEY, CDR2 SMNVEV (reference sequence). J gave up 0 bases and V 5 bases, and 8 bases lay outside the gene matches. The length of the CDR3 is 18 residues. The CDR3 DNA is TGTGCCAGCAGTCCAGGGGGACAGGGAGTCTCTGGGGCCAACGTCCTGACTTTC. This codes for CASSPGGQGVSGANVLTF.

The rearrangement joins TRBV3-1 to TRBJ2-7; 10 bases align to TRBD2. CDR3 length: 17 residues. The germline CDR1 and CDR2 sequences are LGHDT and YNNKEL (reference sequence). V lost 5 bases to trimming and J lost 5 bases; unmatched junction nucleotides: 15. The CDR3 sequence: CASSRRGPIAGGDEQYF. CDR3 DNA sequence: TGTGCCAGCAGCAGAAGGGGACCGATAGCGGGAGGCGACGAGCAGTACTTC.

This chain uses TRBV5-1 with TRBJ1-1; 7 bases map to TRBD1. Trimming cost V 0 bases and J 1 base; bases outside gene matches: 3. CDR3 size: 15 residues. Germline loops: CDR1 SGHRS, CDR2 YFSETQ. In DNA, the CDR3 is TGCGCCAGCAGCTTGGACAGGGGAGCGAACACTGAAGCTTTCTTT. Protein: CASSLDRGANTEAFF.

This clonotype was seen a few times. This rearrangement joins TRBV5-1 to TRBJ1-3; the D gene is possibly TRBD1 (5 bases). The length of the CDR3 is 14 residues. Trimming cost V 4 bases and J 3 bases, with 11 bases left between them. The germline CDR1 and CDR2 sequences are SGHRS and YFSETQ. The CDR3 nucleotides read TGCGCCAGCAGCCTGGACACACTTGGAAACACCATATATTTT. This sequence encodes CASSLDTLGNTIYF.

This sequence joins TRBV7-9 and TRBJ1-1; D is unclear. The V gene's germline CDR1 is SEHNR and CDR2 FQNEAQ (reference sequence). The CDR3 spans 12 residues. Trimming removed 4 bases from V and 6 bases from J, with 9 bases in between. The chain's CDR3 is CASSSPGPEAFF. CDR3 coding DNA: TGTGCCAGCAGCTCCCCAGGCCCTGAAGCTTTCTTT.

The rearrangement joins TRBV5-1 to TRBJ2-2; 7 positions agree with TRBD1. The CDR3 loop spans 15 amino acids. The germline V gene has CDR1 SGHRS and CDR2 YFSETQ. The V and J ends lost 3 bases and 2 bases, in that order; junction bases with no gene match: 4. CDR3 loop: CASSSGQRNTGELFF. CDR3 nucleotides: TGCGCCAGCAGCTCGGGACAGCGCAACACCGGGGAGCTGTTTTTT. The full variable domain, with the rest looked up from reference TRBV5-1 and TRBJ2-2, is KAGVTQTPRYLIKTRGQQVTLSCSPISGHRSVSWYQQTPGQGLQFLFEYFSETQRNKGNFPGRFSGRQFSNSRSEMNVSTLELGDSALYLCASSSGQRNTGELFFGEGSRLTVL.

J is TRBJ2-1 and V is TRBV12-3 or TRBV12-4; the match to TRBD2 covers 8 bases. CDR3 size: 14 residues. Losses at the gene ends were 6 bases for V and 9 bases for J; bases not matched to a gene: 10. The CDR3: CASSPGRAYGEQFF. CDR3 in DNA: TGTGCCAGCAGCCCCGGGAGGGCCTACGGTGAGCAGTTCTTC.

The chain links TRBV12-3 or TRBV12-4 to TRBJ2-3; D is perhaps TRBD1 (6 bases). This CDR3 is built from 15 residues. Trimming left V 8 bases short and J 3 bases short, with 18 bases between. The CDR3 coding sequence is TGTGCCAGCCGTCCCAGGGGTTCTTGGACAGATACGCAGTATTTT. It specifies CASRPRGSWTDTQYF.

J is TRBJ2-7 and V is TRBV7-8; D is perhaps TRBD2 (6 bases). The CDR3 sequence is 14 residues long. The ends were cut back, 4 bases at V and 4 bases at J, with 14 bases in the middle. Germline CDR1 is SGHVS and CDR2 is FQNEAQ. The CDR3: CASSSMRGEYEQYF. DNA of the CDR3: TGTGCCAGCAGCTCCATGCGGGGCGAATACGAGCAGTACTTC.

The chain couples TRBV7-2 to TRBJ2-2, with 10 bases lining up with TRBD1. The trim removed 1 base at V and 4 bases at J, leaving 6 bases unmatched. The CDR3 has 17 amino acids. Germline lookup yields CDR1 SGHTA and CDR2 FQGNSA. This CDR3 reads CASSLGGTGALTGELFF. The CDR3 bases are TGTGCCAGCAGCTTAGGGGGGACAGGGGCCCTCACCGGGGAGCTGTTTTTT.

V gene TRBV7-9 combines with J gene TRBJ2-2; D gene unclear. Trimming shortened V by 5 bases and J by 3 bases, and 10 bases separated the two germline ends. From germline, CDR1 is SEHNR and CDR2 FQNEAQ (reference sequence). The CDR3 extends over 14 amino acids. The CDR3 region is CASSARGYTGELFF. CDR3 sequence (DNA): TGTGCCAGCAGCGCTAGAGGATACACCGGGGAGCTGTTTTTT.

The table lists this clonotype with many counts. The rearrangement links TRBV7-9 to TRBJ1-1; a weak D match, TRBD1 (5 bases). CDR1 SEHNR and CDR2 FQNEAQ come from the germline V gene (reference sequence). This CDR3 contains 12 residues. V was cut by 6 bases and J by 4 bases, with 9 bases left in between. As DNA, the CDR3 is TGTGCCAGCAGTTCCGGGGGCACTGAAGCTTTCTTT. This encodes CASSSGGTEAFF. Full variable domain (remainder filled in from reference TRBV7-9 and TRBJ1-1): DTGVSQNPRHKITKRGQNVTFRCDPISEHNRLYWYRQTLGQGPEFLTYFQNEAQLEKSRLLSDRFSAERPKGSFSTLEIQRTEQGDSAMYLCASSSGGTEAFFGQGTRLTVV.

The chain joins TRBV6-1 to TRBJ1-1, with a possible D match to TRBD1 (6 bases). Trimming shortened V by 5 bases and J by 7 bases, and 11 bases separated the two germline ends. CDR1 and CDR2 from the germline V gene are MNHNS and SASEGT. This CDR3 is built from 12 residues. CDR3 in DNA: TGTGCCAGCAGTAAATTACAGGGTGAAGCTTTCTTT. As protein: CASSKLQGEAFF.

Only a few counts were recorded for this clonotype. V is TRBV7-9 and J is TRBJ2-1; possibly TRBD2 for D (5 bases). Germline V gene lookup returns CDR1 SEHNR and CDR2 FQNEAQ (reference sequence). The V end was cut by 1 base, the J end by 11 bases, with 6 bases between. The CDR3 contains 11 residues. DNA for the CDR3: TGTGCCAGCAGCTTAGGGGAGAAGCAGTTCTTC. Protein: CASSLGEKQFF. Drawing the rest from reference TRBV7-9 and TRBJ2-1, the complete variable domain is DTGVSQNPRHKITKRGQNVTFRCDPISEHNRLYWYRQTLGQGPEFLTYFQNEAQLEKSRLLSDRFSAERPKGSFSTLEIQRTEQGDSAMYLCASSLGEKQFFGPGTRLTVL.

The genes are TRBV6-2 or TRBV6-3 and TRBJ1-1, with 9 bases identical to TRBD1. Germline CDR1 and CDR2: MNHEY and SVGEGT. J was trimmed by 5 bases and V by 6 bases; bases with no gene match: 7. This CDR3 has 14 residues. The CDR3 DNA reads as TGTGCCAGCAGCAGAAACAGGGGGCGGACTGAAGCTTTCTTT. Translating gives CASSRNRGRTEAFF.

This chain connects TRBV30 to TRBJ2-5; 10 bases map to TRBD2. There are 14 residues in the CDR3. The junction had 1 base not matched to a gene; V was cut back by 2 bases and J by 1 base. Germline V gene lookup returns CDR1 GTSNPN and CDR2 SVGIG (reference sequence). The CDR3 DNA reads as TGTGCCTGGAGTTTAGCGGGAGGCCAAGAGACCCAGTACTTC. This translates into CAWSLAGGQETQYF.

The CDR3 loop reads CASSLGGGAQETQYF. CDR3 bases: TGCGCCAGCAGCTTGGGCGGGGGGGCCCAAGAGACCCAGTACTTC. This chain joins TRBV5-1 and TRBJ2-5, with 9 bases matching TRBD2. V shed 0 bases and J 1 base; nucleotides not matched to a gene: 1. From germline, CDR1 is SGHRS and CDR2 YFSETQ. The CDR3 length is 15 residues.

This clonotype has just a few counts. V usage is TRBV28 and J usage is TRBJ1-1; D not resolved. Germline V CDR1 and CDR2: MDHEN, SYDVKM. The length of the CDR3 is 14 residues. Trimming removed 2 bases from V and 0 bases from J, with 7 bases in between. CDR3 sequence reads: CASSLASLNTEAFF. The CDR3 nucleotides are TGTGCCAGCAGTTTAGCCAGTTTGAACACTGAAGCTTTCTTT. The full variable domain, completed using reference TRBV28 and TRBJ1-1, is DVKVTQSSRYLVKRTGEKVFLECVQDMDHENMFWYRQDPGLGLRLIYFSYDVKMKEKGDIPEGYSVSREKKERFSLILESASTNQTSMYLCASSLASLNTEAFFGQGTRLTVV.

This clonotype was observed a few times. V gene TRBV19 combines with J gene TRBJ2-3, with 7 bases aligning to TRBD2. V dropped 1 base and J dropped 6; count of bases not matched to a gene: 10. The CDR3 loop spans 16 amino acids. Germline V gene sequence: CDR1 LNHDA, CDR2 SQIVND (reference sequence). For the CDR3, the DNA is TGTGCCAGTAGTATAGGAGGTTTCGCGGGGGAGGATACGCAGTATTTT. It yields the protein CASSIGGFAGEDTQYF.